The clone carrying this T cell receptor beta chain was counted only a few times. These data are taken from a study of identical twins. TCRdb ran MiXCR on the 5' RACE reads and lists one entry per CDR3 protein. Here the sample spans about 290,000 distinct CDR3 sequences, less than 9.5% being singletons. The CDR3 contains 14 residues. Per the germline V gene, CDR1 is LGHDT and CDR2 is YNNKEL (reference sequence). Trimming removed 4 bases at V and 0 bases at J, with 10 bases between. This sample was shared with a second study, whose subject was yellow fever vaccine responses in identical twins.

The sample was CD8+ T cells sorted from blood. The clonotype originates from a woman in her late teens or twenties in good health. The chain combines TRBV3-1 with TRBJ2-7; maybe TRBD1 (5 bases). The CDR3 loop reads CASSLRQLSYEQYF. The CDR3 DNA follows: TGTGCCAGCAGCCTACGACAGCTCTCCTACGAGCAGTACTTC.